The 18 T cell receptor beta chains in this list originate from one sample, sequenced in a study of T cells after yellow fever vaccination. TCRdb independently ran MiXCR on the 5' RACE reads; one entry per CDR3 protein. Of approximately 550,000 distinct CDR3 sequences detected, about a fifth appear once; the ten largest clones hold roughly an eighth. This material consisted of PBMCs, taken 15 days after the yellow fever booster vaccination. These receptors came from a man younger than 45 who received the YFV17D yellow fever vaccine.

The sample holds a few counts of this clonotype. The chain has TRBV12-3 or TRBV12-4 and TRBJ2-7; D is unclear. The CDR3 is 12 residues long. The V end lost 3 bases, the J end lost 6 bases, and 9 bases lay between the germline ends. Here the CDR3 reads CASSFDPIEQYF. CDR3 DNA sequence: TGTGCCAGCAGTTTCGACCCTATCGAGCAGTACTTC.

The chain joins TRBV5-1 to TRBJ2-5; TRBD2 matches 7 bases. Looked up from germline, CDR1 is SGHRS and CDR2 is YFSETQ. This CDR3 is 14 amino acids long. Trimming removed 2 bases from V and 5 bases from J; junction bases left unmatched: 6. The CDR3 spells CASSFAGVYETQYF. The DNA for the CDR3 is TGCGCCAGCAGCTTCGCGGGAGTTTATGAGACCCAGTACTTC.

The genes are TRBV20-1 and TRBJ2-7; D is unresolved. Between the trimmed V and J ends, which lost 4 bases and 9 bases, there was a span of 10 bases. The length of the CDR3 is 10 residues. The germline V gene encodes CDR1 DFQATT and CDR2 SNEGSKA (reference sequence). CDR3 amino acids: CSAIGPRQYF. CDR3 bases: TGCAGTGCTATTGGGCCGAGGCAGTACTTC.

The genes are TRBV7-2 and TRBJ2-7, with 8 bases fitting TRBD2. The V and J ends lost 5 bases and 12 bases, in that order; junction bases with no gene match: 6. Germline CDR1 is SGHTA and CDR2 is FQGNSA. The CDR3 has 11 amino acids. The CDR3, as DNA: TGTGCCAGCAGCACACTAGCGGAGATGTACTTC. Translated, it gives CASSTLAEMYF.

The chain couples TRBV6-5 to TRBJ2-7; D may be TRBD2 (5 bases). The CDR3 spans 14 residues. CDR1 is MNHEY and CDR2 is SVGAGI in the germline V gene. Trimming cost V 2 bases and J 3 bases, with 11 bases left between them. The DNA of the CDR3 is TGTGCCAGCAGTTACGCAGCGGCACTCTACGAGCAGTACTTC. Protein product: CASSYAAALYEQYF.

Only a few counts were recorded for this clonotype. The chain couples TRBV11-2 to TRBJ2-1; 9 bases agree with TRBD2. V lost 3 bases to trimming and J lost 7 bases; unmatched junction nucleotides: 7. In germline, CDR1 is SGHAT, CDR2 FQNNGV. There are 15 residues in the CDR3. The CDR3 DNA reads TGTGCCAGCAGCTTGGCACCGGGACTAGCAAATGAGCAGTTCTTC. It is translated as CASSLAPGLANEQFF.

The V and J genes are TRBV5-5 and TRBJ2-3, with TRBD2 matching 11 bases. The V gene's germline CDR1 is SGHKS and CDR2 YYEKEE (reference sequence). J was trimmed by 6 bases and V by 4 bases; bases with no gene match: 4. The CDR3 runs to 14 residues. The CDR3 is CASSASGRLDTQYF. As DNA, the CDR3 is TGTGCCAGCAGCGCTAGCGGGAGGTTGGATACGCAGTATTTT.

This clonotype has a handful of counts. V gene TRBV15 combines with J gene TRBJ2-7; 8 bases are shared with TRBD2. The germline CDR1 and CDR2 sequences are LNHNV and YYDKDF (reference sequence). This CDR3 has 14 residues. V trimming: 4 bases; J trimming: 4 bases; junction bases outside the gene matches: 6. CDR3 nucleotide sequence: TGTGCCACCAGCATTAGCGGGGCCCTTTACGAGCAGTACTTC. Amino acids: CATSISGALYEQYF.

This clonotype has just a few counts. The V call is TRBV7-2, the J call TRBJ1-3, with D uncertain. This CDR3 has 14 residues. From germline, CDR1 is SGHTA and CDR2 FQGNSA. V lost 2 bases and J 0 bases, leaving 5 bases between the germline ends. The CDR3 bases are TGTGCCAGCAGCTTACGCCTCTCTGGAAACACCATATATTTT. It is translated as CASSLRLSGNTIYF.

In its sample, this clonotype was seen many times. V is TRBV6-1 and J is TRBJ1-1; D unclear. The germline gives CDR1 MNHNS, CDR2 SASEGT. This CDR3 has 12 amino acids. V was cut by 9 bases and J by 1 base, with 9 bases left in between. Written as DNA, the CDR3 is TGTGCCAGTCGGTGGCCGAACACTGAAGCTTTCTTT. Translated, it gives CASRWPNTEAFF.

This clonotype was seen a handful of times. This chain connects TRBV12-3 or TRBV12-4 to TRBJ2-1, with no clear D. The V end lost 6 bases, the J end lost 0 bases, and 12 bases lay between the germline ends. The CDR3 covers 15 residues. The CDR3 coding sequence is TGTGCCAGCAGGCGCCTGGGTGGCTCCTACAATGAGCAGTTCTTC. Residues: CASRRLGGSYNEQFF.

The J gene is TRBJ2-4, the V gene TRBV3-1, with TRBD2 matching 7 bases. V dropped 3 bases and J dropped 8; count of bases not matched to a gene: 1. This CDR3 comprises 12 residues. Germline CDR1 and CDR2: LGHDT and YNNKEL (reference sequence). As DNA, the CDR3 is TGTGCCAGCAGCCACCGGGGGGACATTCAGTACTTC. Translation gives CASSHRGDIQYF.

This clonotype has only a few counts. The CDR3 protein is CSARRDSSHNSGNTIYF. The DNA for the CDR3 is TGCAGTGCTCGAAGGGACAGCTCACATAACTCTGGAAACACCATATATTTT. The gene calls are TRBV20-1 and TRBJ1-3, with 7 bases matching TRBD1. The CDR3 length is 17 residues. The ends lost 5 bases at V and 0 bases at J; junction bases unmatched: 13. From germline, CDR1 is DFQATT and CDR2 SNEGSKA (reference sequence).

The chain combines TRBV6-1 with TRBJ2-7; D is uncertain. V dropped 1 base and J dropped 9 bases, with 7 bases sitting between them. CDR3 length: 11 amino acids. The V gene's germline CDR1 is MNHNS and CDR2 SASEGT. CDR3 coding DNA: TGTGCCAGCAGTGAAGTTTCTGGGCAGTACTTC. It codes for CASSEVSGQYF.

Only a few counts were recorded for this clonotype. V is TRBV7-2 and J is TRBJ2-3, with 11 bases identical to TRBD1. Germline trimming cut 1 base from V and 4 bases from J; bases unmatched to any gene: 4. This CDR3 contains 16 residues. Per the germline V gene, CDR1 is SGHTA and CDR2 is FQGNSA. The CDR3 coding sequence is TGTGCCAGCAGCTTAGGGACAGGGGGCGTCGCAGATACGCAGTATTTT. Its translation is CASSLGTGGVADTQYF.

V is TRBV2 and J is TRBJ2-3, with TRBD2 matching 8 bases. This CDR3 spans 20 amino acids. Per the germline V gene, CDR1 is SNHLY and CDR2 is FYNNEI. With V trimmed by 1 base and J by 3 bases, 18 bases remained unmatched. The CDR3 DNA is TGTGCCAGCAGTGAAGGCCGCCCGGGGGGGAGGCCCCACCCTACAGATACGCAGTATTTT. Translated: CASSEGRPGGRPHPTDTQYF.

This sequence joins TRBV10-3 and TRBJ1-2; D gene ambiguous. Trimming cost V 6 bases and J 6 bases, with 23 bases left between them. CDR1 ENHRY and CDR2 SYGVKD come from the germline V gene. The CDR3 has 16 residues. CDR3 nucleotides: TGTGCCATCAGGGATGGGCGCTCGGGGAGCATTGATGGCTACACCTTC. It specifies CAIRDGRSGSIDGYTF.

This clonotype has only a few counts. The chain uses TRBV12-3 or TRBV12-4 and TRBJ2-5; TRBD2 is a possible D gene (5 bases). The V and J ends lost 6 bases and 8 bases respectively, with 13 bases between them. This CDR3 spans 12 amino acids. CDR3 sequence reads: CASSPGENTQYF. The CDR3 DNA follows: TGTGCCAGCAGCCCTGGGGAGAATACCCAGTACTTC.